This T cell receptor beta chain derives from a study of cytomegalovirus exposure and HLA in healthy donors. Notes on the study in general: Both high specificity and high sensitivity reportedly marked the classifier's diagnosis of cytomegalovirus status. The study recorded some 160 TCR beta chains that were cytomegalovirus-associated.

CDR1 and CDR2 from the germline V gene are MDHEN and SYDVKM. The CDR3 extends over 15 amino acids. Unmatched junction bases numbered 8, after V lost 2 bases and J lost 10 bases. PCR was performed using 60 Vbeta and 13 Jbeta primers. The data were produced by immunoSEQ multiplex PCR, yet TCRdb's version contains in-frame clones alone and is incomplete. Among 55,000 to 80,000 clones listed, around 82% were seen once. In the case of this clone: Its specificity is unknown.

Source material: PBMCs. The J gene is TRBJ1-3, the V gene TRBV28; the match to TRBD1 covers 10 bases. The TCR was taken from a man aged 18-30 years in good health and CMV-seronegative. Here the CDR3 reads CASSLQGQGDWTIYF. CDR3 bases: TGTGCCAGCAGTTTACAAGGACAGGGGGACTGGACCATATATTTT.